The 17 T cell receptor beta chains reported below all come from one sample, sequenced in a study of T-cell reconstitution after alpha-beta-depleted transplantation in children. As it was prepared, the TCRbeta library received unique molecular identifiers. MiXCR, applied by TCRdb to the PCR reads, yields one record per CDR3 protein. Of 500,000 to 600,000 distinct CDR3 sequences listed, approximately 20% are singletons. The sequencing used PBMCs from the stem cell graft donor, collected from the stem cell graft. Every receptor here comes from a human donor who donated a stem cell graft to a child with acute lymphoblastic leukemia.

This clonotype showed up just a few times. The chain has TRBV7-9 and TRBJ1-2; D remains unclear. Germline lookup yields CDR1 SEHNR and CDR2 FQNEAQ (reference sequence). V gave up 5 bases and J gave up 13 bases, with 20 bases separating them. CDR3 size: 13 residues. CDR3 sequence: CASSLLEEGSGTF. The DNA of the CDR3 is TGTGCCAGCAGCCTTTTAGAGGAAGGGTCTGGCACCTTC.

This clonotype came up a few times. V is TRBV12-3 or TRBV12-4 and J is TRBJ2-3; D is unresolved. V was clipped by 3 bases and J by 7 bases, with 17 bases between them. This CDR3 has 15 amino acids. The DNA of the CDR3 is TGTGCCAGCAGTTTCGGTAGAGGAAGTTTAAATACGCAGTATTTT. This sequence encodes CASSFGRGSLNTQYF.

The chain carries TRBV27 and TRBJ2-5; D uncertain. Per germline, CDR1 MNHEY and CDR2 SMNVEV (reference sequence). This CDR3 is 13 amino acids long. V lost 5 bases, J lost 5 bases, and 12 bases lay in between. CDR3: CASSPRRYETQYF. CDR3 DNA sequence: TGTGCCAGCAGTCCCCGGCGATACGAGACCCAGTACTTC.

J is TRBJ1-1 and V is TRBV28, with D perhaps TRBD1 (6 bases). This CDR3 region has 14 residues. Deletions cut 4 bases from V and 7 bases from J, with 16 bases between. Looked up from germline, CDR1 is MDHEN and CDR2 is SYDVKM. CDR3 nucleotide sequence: TGTGCCAGCAGTTCCGCAGGGGCGGTGAGTGAAGCTTTCTTT. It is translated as CASSSAGAVSEAFF.

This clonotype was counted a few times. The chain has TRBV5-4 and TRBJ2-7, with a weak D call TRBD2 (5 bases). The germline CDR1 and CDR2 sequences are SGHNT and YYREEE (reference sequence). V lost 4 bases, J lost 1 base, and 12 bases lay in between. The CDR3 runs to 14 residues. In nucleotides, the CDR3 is TGTGCCAGCAGCCCGAGCGGACCGTCCTACGAGCAGTACTTC. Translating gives CASSPSGPSYEQYF.

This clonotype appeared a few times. CDR3 sequence: CASSGSGRREQFF. CDR3 nucleotide sequence: TGCGCCAGCAGCGGGAGCGGGAGACGTGAGCAGTTCTTC. The chain recombines TRBV5-1 with TRBJ2-1, with TRBD2 identical over 8 bases. This CDR3 region has 13 residues. CDR1 and CDR2 from the germline V gene are SGHRS and YFSETQ. Trimming at V came to 4 bases and at J to 9 bases, leaving 6 bases not matched to a gene.

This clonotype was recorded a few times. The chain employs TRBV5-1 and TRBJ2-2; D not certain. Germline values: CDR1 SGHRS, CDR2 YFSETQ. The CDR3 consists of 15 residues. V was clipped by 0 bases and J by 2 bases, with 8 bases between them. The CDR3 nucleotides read TGCGCCAGCAGCTTGGAAGAGTACAACACCGGGGAGCTGTTTTTT. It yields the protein CASSLEEYNTGELFF.

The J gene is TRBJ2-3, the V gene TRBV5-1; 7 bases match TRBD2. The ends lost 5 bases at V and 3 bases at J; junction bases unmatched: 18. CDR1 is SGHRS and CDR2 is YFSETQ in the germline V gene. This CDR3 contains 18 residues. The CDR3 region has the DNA TGCGCCAGCAGTCGGGGGACGGGGGGAGACGCGACGACAGATACGCAGTATTTT. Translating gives CASSRGTGGDATTDTQYF.

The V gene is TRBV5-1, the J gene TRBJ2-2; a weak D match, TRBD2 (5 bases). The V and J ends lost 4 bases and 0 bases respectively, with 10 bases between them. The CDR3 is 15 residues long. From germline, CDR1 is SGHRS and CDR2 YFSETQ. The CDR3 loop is CASSPGWANTGELFF. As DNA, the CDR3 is TGCGCCAGCAGCCCGGGATGGGCGAACACCGGGGAGCTGTTTTTT.

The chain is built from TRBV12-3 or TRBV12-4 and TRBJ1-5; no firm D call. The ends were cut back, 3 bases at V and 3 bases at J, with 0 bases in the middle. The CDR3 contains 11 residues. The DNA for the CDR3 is TGTGCCAGCAGTTTCAATCAGCCCCAGCATTTT. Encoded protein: CASSFNQPQHF.

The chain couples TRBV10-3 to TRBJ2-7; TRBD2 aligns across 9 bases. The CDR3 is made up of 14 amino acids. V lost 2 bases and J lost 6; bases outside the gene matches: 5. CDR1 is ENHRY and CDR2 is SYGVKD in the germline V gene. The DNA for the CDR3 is TGTGCCATCAGTGAGGGGACTAGCAGGGCCGAGCAGTACTTC. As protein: CAISEGTSRAEQYF.

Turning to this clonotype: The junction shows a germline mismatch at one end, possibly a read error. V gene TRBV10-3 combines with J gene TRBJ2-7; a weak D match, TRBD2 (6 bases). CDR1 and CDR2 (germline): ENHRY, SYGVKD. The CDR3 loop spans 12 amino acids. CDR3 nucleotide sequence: TGTGCCATCGGTGACCGGGGGACGGAGCAGTACTTC. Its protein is CAIGDRGTEQYF.

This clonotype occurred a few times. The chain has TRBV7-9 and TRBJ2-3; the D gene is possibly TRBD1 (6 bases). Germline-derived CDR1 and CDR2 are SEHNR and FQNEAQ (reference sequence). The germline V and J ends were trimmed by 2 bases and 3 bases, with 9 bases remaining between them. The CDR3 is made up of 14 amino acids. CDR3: CASSLRTETDTQYF. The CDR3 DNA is TGTGCCAGCAGCTTAAGGACAGAGACAGATACGCAGTATTTT. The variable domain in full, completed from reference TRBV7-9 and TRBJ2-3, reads DTGVSQNPRHKITKRGQNVTFRCDPISEHNRLYWYRQTLGQGPEFLTYFQNEAQLEKSRLLSDRFSAERPKGSFSTLEIQRTEQGDSAMYLCASSLRTETDTQYFGPGTRLTVL.

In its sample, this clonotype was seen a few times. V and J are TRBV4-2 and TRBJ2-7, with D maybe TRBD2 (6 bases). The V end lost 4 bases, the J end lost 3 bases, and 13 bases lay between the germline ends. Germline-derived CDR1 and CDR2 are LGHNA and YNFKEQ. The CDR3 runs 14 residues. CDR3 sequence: CASSPSASGYEQYF. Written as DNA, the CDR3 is TGTGCCAGCAGCCCTAGCGCGAGTGGCTACGAGCAGTACTTC.

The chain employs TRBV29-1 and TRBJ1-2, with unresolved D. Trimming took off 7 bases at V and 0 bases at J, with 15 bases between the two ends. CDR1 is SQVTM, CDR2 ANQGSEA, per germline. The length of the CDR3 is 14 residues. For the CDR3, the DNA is TGCAGCGCGCAAACGAAGGGCGCTAACTATGGCTACACCTTC. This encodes CSAQTKGANYGYTF.

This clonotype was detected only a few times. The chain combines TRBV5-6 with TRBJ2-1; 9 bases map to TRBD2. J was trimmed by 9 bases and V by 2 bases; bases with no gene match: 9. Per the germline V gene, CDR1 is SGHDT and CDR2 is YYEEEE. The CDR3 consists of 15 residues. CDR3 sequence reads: CASSFLLAGGREQFF. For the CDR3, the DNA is TGTGCCAGCAGCTTCCTACTCGCGGGAGGGCGTGAGCAGTTCTTC.

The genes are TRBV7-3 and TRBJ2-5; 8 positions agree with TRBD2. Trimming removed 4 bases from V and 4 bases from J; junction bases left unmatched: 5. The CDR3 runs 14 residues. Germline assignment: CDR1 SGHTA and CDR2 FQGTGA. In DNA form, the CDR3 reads TGTGCCAGCAGCTCGGGACTAGTTGGAGAGACCCAGTACTTC. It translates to CASSSGLVGETQYF.